The 13 T cell receptor beta chains given below trace back to one sample, sequenced in a study of T cells of healthy individuals. TCRdb reanalysed the 5' RACE reads using MiXCR and keeps one entry per CDR3 protein. The sample carries about 82,000 distinct CDR3 sequences, about 5% recorded once. Receptors were obtained from a female donor in good health.

The CDR3 sequence is CASSPGLAGAGAQFF. CDR3 sequence (DNA): TGCGCCAGCAGCCCGGGACTAGCGGGAGCCGGTGCGCAGTTCTTC. The V gene is TRBV4-3, the J gene TRBJ2-1; 14 bases line up with TRBD2. This CDR3 comprises 15 residues. The ends lost 4 bases at V and 12 bases at J; junction bases unmatched: 8. Per the germline V gene, CDR1 is LGHNA and CDR2 is YSLEER.

This clonotype was recorded a few times. J is TRBJ2-3 and V is TRBV29-1; D might be TRBD1 or TRBD2, each matching 5 bases. V lost 3 bases and J lost 1, with 14 bases in between. This CDR3 comprises 15 residues. The germline V gene has CDR1 SQVTM and CDR2 ANQGSEA. The CDR3 loop is CSVDPDLGGTDTQYF. The CDR3 DNA is TGCAGCGTTGACCCGGACTTGGGGGGCACAGATACGCAGTATTTT.

This clonotype was seen many times. The chain couples TRBV2 to TRBJ2-2, with a tentative D call TRBD2 (6 bases). This CDR3 is 15 amino acids long. The V and J ends lost 6 bases and 2 bases respectively, with 13 bases between them. The V gene's germline CDR1 is SNHLY and CDR2 FYNNEI. CDR3 sequence: CASSPRLVNTGELFF. In nucleotides, the CDR3 is TGTGCCAGCAGCCCCAGACTAGTTAACACCGGGGAGCTGTTTTTT.

The V gene is TRBV20-1, the J gene TRBJ1-1; D is unresolved. The germline V gene encodes CDR1 DFQATT and CDR2 SNEGSKA (reference sequence). The V end lost 6 bases, the J end lost 1 base, and 9 bases lay between the germline ends. CDR3 length equals 12 residues. CDR3 sequence: CSAPWPNTEAFF. CDR3 bases: TGCAGTGCCCCCTGGCCGAACACTGAAGCTTTCTTT.

Many counts were recorded for this clonotype. The chain carries TRBV10-3 and TRBJ2-7; no clear D. Trimming removed 3 bases from V and 1 base from J, with 10 bases in between. The germline V gene has CDR1 ENHRY and CDR2 SYGVKD. CDR3 length equals 14 residues. The CDR3 protein is CAISELKESYEQYF. CDR3 nucleotides: TGTGCCATCAGTGAACTAAAGGAATCCTACGAGCAGTACTTC.

This clonotype appeared many times. This chain links TRBV7-6 with TRBJ1-5; D unresolved. The CDR3 covers 17 residues. CDR1 is SGHVS and CDR2 is FNYEAQ in the germline V gene. With 2 bases removed from V and 0 bases from J, the gap between germline ends came to 14 bases. This chain's CDR3 is CASSLSSGWDSNQPQHF. Written as DNA, the CDR3 is TGTGCCAGCAGCTTATCATCAGGATGGGATAGCAATCAGCCCCAGCATTTT.

This chain uses TRBV6-6 with TRBJ1-1, with a possible D match to TRBD1 (6 bases). Germline lookup yields CDR1 MNHNY and CDR2 SVGAGI (reference sequence). The CDR3 is made up of 19 amino acids. The V and J ends lost 4 bases and 0 bases respectively, with 24 bases between them. CDR3 bases: TGTGCCAGCAGTTTACGGTTCTCCGGGACAAGGGCGATGAACACTGAAGCTTTCTTT. Translated: CASSLRFSGTRAMNTEAFF.

The chain uses TRBV5-1 and TRBJ2-1; 9 bases are shared with TRBD2. The V gene end was trimmed by 4 bases and the J gene end by 5 bases; junction bases not matched to a gene: 4. The CDR3 is 14 amino acids. Germline CDR1 SGHRS, CDR2 YFSETQ. The CDR3 sequence: CASSAGGADNEQFF. CDR3 nucleotides: TGCGCCAGCAGCGCGGGGGGGGCGGACAATGAGCAGTTCTTC.

This clonotype occurred many times. The V call is TRBV12-3 or TRBV12-4, the J call TRBJ1-5, with 9 bases fitting TRBD1. The CDR3 covers 15 residues. V was clipped by 0 bases and J by 5 bases; unmatched bases: 2. DNA of the CDR3: TGTGCCAGCAGTTTAGCGGGACAGGGTCATCAGCCCCAGCATTTT. It codes for CASSLAGQGHQPQHF.

This clonotype was seen ten or more times. J is TRBJ2-5 and V is TRBV15; D gene uncertain. The CDR3 is 12 residues long. The germline V and J ends were trimmed by 4 bases and 1 base, with 4 bases remaining between them. The germline V gene encodes CDR1 LNHNV and CDR2 YYDKDF (reference sequence). The CDR3 loop reads CATSKPQETQYF. The CDR3 region has the DNA TGTGCCACCAGCAAACCCCAAGAGACCCAGTACTTC.

This clonotype appeared many times. The chain has TRBV7-9 and TRBJ1-6, with 8 bases that match TRBD1. After removal of 1 base from V and 10 bases from J, the junction contained 6 bases not matched to a gene. Germline loops: CDR1 SEHNR, CDR2 FQNEAQ (reference sequence). The CDR3 consists of 15 residues. The CDR3 sequence is CASSLEETGESPLHF. The CDR3 nucleotides are TGTGCCAGCAGCTTAGAAGAGACAGGGGAGTCACCCCTCCACTTT.

Ten or more counts support this clonotype. As DNA, the CDR3 is TGTGCCAGCAGTTACAGCACTAGCGGGATCTACGAGCAGTACTTC. It is translated as CASSYSTSGIYEQYF. The rearrangement links TRBV6-6 to TRBJ2-7; 10 nucleotides line up with TRBD2. This CDR3 has 15 amino acids. CDR1 is MNHNY and CDR2 is SVGAGI in the germline V gene (reference sequence). J gave up 3 bases and V 2 bases, and 4 bases lay outside the gene matches.

This clonotype has a count of ten or more. The rearrangement links TRBV7-9 to TRBJ2-1; D gene unclear. The CDR3 extends over 12 amino acids. Between the trimmed V and J ends, which lost 1 base and 6 bases, there was a span of 4 bases. CDR1 SEHNR and CDR2 FQNEAQ come from the germline V gene (reference sequence). CDR3 DNA: TGTGCCAGCAGCTTAGGCCTCAATGAGCAGTTCTTC. This codes for CASSLGLNEQFF. Drawing the rest from reference TRBV7-9 and TRBJ2-1, the complete variable domain is DTGVSQNPRHKITKRGQNVTFRCDPISEHNRLYWYRQTLGQGPEFLTYFQNEAQLEKSRLLSDRFSAERPKGSFSTLEIQRTEQGDSAMYLCASSLGLNEQFFGPGTRLTVL.